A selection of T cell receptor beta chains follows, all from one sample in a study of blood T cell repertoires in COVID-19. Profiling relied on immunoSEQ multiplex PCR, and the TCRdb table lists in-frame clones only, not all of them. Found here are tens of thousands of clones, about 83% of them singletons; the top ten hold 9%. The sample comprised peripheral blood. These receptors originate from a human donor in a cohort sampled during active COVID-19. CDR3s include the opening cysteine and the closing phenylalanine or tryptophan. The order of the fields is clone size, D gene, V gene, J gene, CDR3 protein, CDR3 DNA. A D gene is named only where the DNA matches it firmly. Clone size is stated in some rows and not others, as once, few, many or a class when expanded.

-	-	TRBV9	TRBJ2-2	CASSEGGGPGAGELFF	TGTGCCAGCAGCGAGGGTGGGGGCCCTGGTGCCGGGGAGCTGTTTTTT
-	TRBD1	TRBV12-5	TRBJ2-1	CASGPDRGWENEQFF	TGTGCTAGTGGTCCGGACAGGGGGTGGGAGAATGAGCAGTTCTTC
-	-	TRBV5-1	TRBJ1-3	CASSSDRTSGNTIYF	TGCGCCAGCAGCTCAGACAGGACCTCTGGAAACACCATATATTTT
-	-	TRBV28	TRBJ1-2	CASTETRYGYTF	TGTGCCAGCACTGAGACGAGGTATGGCTACACCTTC
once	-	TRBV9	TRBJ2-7	CASSAGGLYEQYF	TGTGCCAGCAGCGCAGGGGGGCTCTACGAGCAGTACTTC
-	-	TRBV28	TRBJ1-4	CASSPGTPGNEKLFF	TGTGCCAGCAGCCCCGGGACACCCGGTAATGAAAAACTGTTTTTT
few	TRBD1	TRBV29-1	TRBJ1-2	CSVATGGEGYGYTF	TGCAGCGTTGCTACAGGGGGCGAAGGCTATGGCTACACCTTC
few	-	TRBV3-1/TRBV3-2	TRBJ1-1	CASSQRAGGTEAFF	TGTGCCAGCAGCCAGCGGGCGGGGGGCACTGAAGCTTTCTTT
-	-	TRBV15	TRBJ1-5	CATSRGAGEYQPQHF	TGTGCCACCAGCAGAGGAGCAGGGGAGTATCAGCCCCAGCATTTT
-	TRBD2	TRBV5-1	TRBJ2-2	CASIRLAGDTGELFF	TGCGCCAGCATACGACTAGCGGGAGACACCGGGGAGCTGTTTTTT